What follows are 11 T cell receptor beta chains derived from one specimen sequenced in a study of blood T cell repertoires in COVID-19. Clones were read by immunoSEQ multiplex PCR, and TCRdb kept only the in-frame ones, dropping some. Of approximately 250,000 clones detected, less than 95% appear once; the ten largest clones hold about 3%. The sample taken for sequencing was PBMCs or T cells enriched from blood (not recorded which). Receptor source: a man aged 35-49 years who had been exposed to COVID-19.

The chain uses TRBV11-3 and TRBJ1-1, with D perhaps TRBD1 (5 bases). This CDR3 has 13 residues. The germline V gene has CDR1 SGHNT and CDR2 YENEEA. The V end lost 5 bases, the J end lost 4 bases, and 11 bases lay between the germline ends. The CDR3 DNA is TGTGCCAGCAGCAGGGGCCCGGGCACTGAAGCTTTCTTT. Its protein product is CASSRGPGTEAFF.

The chain recombines TRBV12-5 with TRBJ2-1; D is ambiguous. V lost 0 bases, J lost 15 bases, and 12 bases lay in between. Germline loops: CDR1 LGHNT, CDR2 FRNRAP. The CDR3 length is 12 residues. The CDR3 is CASGLVKSGGFF. The CDR3 DNA follows: TGTGCTAGTGGTTTGGTAAAATCCGGTGGGTTCTTC.

This rearrangement joins TRBV9 to TRBJ1-5; D gene ambiguous. The CDR3 extends over 13 amino acids. Germline V lookup: CDR1 SGDLS, CDR2 YYNGEE. Trimming stripped 0 bases from V and 5 bases from J, with 6 bases between. The CDR3 here is CASSVAVDQPQHF. The CDR3 DNA sequence: TGTGCCAGCAGCGTAGCGGTCGATCAGCCCCAGCATTTT. Using reference TRBV9 and TRBJ1-5 for the parts outside the CDR3, the full variable domain is DSGVTQTPKHLITATGQRVTLRCSPRSGDLSVYWYQQSLDQGLQFLIQYYNGEERAKGNILERFSAQQFPDLHSELNLSSLELGDSALYFCASSVAVDQPQHFGDGTRLSIL.

This chain uses TRBV3-1 (or the pseudogene TRBV3-2) with TRBJ2-5; D possibly corresponds to TRBD2 (5 bases). CDR3 length equals 13 residues. The germline V gene encodes CDR1 LGHDT and CDR2 YNNKEL (reference sequence). V gave up 4 bases and J gave up 1 base, with 7 bases separating them. This CDR3 reads CASSREIQETQYF. CDR3 in DNA: TGTGCCAGCAGCCGGGAGATCCAAGAGACCCAGTACTTC.

The J gene is TRBJ1-1, the V gene TRBV5-1; TRBD1 matches at 8 bases. This CDR3 is 16 amino acids long. Trimming removed 4 bases from V and 1 base from J; junction bases left unmatched: 9. Germline CDR1 is SGHRS and CDR2 is YFSETQ. The DNA of the CDR3 is TGCGCCAGCAGCCTGGCGGACAGGGCGAGGAACACTGAAGCTTTCTTT. Translating gives CASSLADRARNTEAFF.

This rearrangement joins TRBV24-1 to TRBJ1-1; D unclear. From germline, CDR1 is KGHDR and CDR2 SFDVKD. Trimming removed 2 bases at V and 4 bases at J, with 7 bases between. The CDR3 runs 13 residues. As DNA, the CDR3 is TGTGCCACCAGTGATTCGGGTGGCACTGAAGCTTTCTTT. Amino acid sequence: CATSDSGGTEAFF.

V is TRBV28 and J is TRBJ2-1; D call uncertain. This CDR3 has 13 residues. V dropped 3 bases and J dropped 7 bases, with 10 bases sitting between them. Per germline, CDR1 MDHEN and CDR2 SYDVKM. The CDR3 DNA reads TGTGCCAGCAGTTTCCTCCTCCTTAATGAGCAGTTCTTC. Amino acids: CASSFLLLNEQFF.

A few counts support this clone. The chain carries TRBV19 and TRBJ2-7, with 11 nucleotides matching TRBD2. Germline-derived CDR1 and CDR2 are LNHDA and SQIVND (reference sequence). V shed 4 bases, J shed 5 bases, and the junction held 7 bases outside the gene matches. There are 15 residues in the CDR3. CDR3 residues: CASSSHSGRVDEQYF. The CDR3 nucleotides are TGTGCCAGTAGTAGCCATAGCGGGAGGGTGGACGAGCAGTACTTC.

This chain connects TRBV20-1 to TRBJ1-3; 7 bases are shared with TRBD1. Trimming cost V 2 bases and J 8 bases; bases outside gene matches: 0. This CDR3 contains 11 residues. Germline CDR1 reads DFQATT; CDR2 reads SNEGSKA (reference sequence). DNA of the CDR3: TGCAGTGCTAGACAGGGGGACACCATATATTTT. Translation: CSARQGDTIYF.

The chain has TRBV21-1 and TRBJ2-2; the listed D gene, TRBD2, was not tested against the DNA. TRBV21-1 is a pseudogene locus. There are 23 residues in the CDR3. CDR3 DNA sequence: TGTGCCAGCAGCCTCCGTCATTGTAGCGGGAGCGAGACGAGACAAAAGGTGGCCGGGGAGCTGTTTTTT. It yields the protein CASSLRHCSGSETRQKVAGELFF.

V and J are TRBV5-1 and TRBJ2-7; TRBD2 aligns across 11 bases. Per the germline V gene, CDR1 is SGHRS and CDR2 is YFSETQ. This CDR3 spans 16 amino acids. Trimming removed 4 bases from V and 0 bases from J; junction bases left unmatched: 6. CDR3 sequence: CASSPRLAGSSYEQYF. In nucleotides, the CDR3 is TGCGCCAGCAGCCCCCGACTAGCGGGAAGCTCCTACGAGCAGTACTTC.